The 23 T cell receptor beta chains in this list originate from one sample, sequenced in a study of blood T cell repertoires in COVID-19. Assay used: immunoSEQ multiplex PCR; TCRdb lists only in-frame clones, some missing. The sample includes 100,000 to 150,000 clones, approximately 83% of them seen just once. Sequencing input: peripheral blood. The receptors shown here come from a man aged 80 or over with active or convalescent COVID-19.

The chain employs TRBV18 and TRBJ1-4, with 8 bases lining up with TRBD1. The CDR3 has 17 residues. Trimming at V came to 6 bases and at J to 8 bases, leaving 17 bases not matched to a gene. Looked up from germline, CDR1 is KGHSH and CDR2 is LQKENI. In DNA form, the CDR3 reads TGTGCCAGCTCCCGCGAACCTTGGGACAGGCCTCAGGAAAAACTGTTTTTT. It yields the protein CASSREPWDRPQEKLFF. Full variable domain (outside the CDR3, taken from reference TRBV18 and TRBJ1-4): NAGVMQNPRHLVRRRGQEARLRCSPMKGHSHVYWYRQLPEEGLKFMVYLQKENIIDESGMPKERFSAEFPKEGPSILRIQQVVRGDSAAYFCASSREPWDRPQEKLFFGSGTQLSVL.

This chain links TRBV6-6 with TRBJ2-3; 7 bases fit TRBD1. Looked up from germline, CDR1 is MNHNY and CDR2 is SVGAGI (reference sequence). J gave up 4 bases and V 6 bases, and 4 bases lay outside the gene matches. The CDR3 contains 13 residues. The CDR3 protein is CASRGGAADTQYF. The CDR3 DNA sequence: TGTGCCAGCAGAGGGGGCGCCGCAGATACGCAGTATTTT.

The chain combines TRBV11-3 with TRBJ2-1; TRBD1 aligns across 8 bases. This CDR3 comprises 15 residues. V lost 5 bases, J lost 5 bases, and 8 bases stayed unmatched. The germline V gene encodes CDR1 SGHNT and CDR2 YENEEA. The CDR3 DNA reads TGTGCCAGCAGCCAGGGGGAGACAGGGGACAATGAGCAGTTCTTC. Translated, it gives CASSQGETGDNEQFF.

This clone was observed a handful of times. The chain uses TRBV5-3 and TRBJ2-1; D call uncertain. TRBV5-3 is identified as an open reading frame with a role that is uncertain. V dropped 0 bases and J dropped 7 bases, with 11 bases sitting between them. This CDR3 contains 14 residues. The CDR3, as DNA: TGTGCCAGAAGCTTGGCCTGCCCAGGAAATGAGCAGTTCTTC. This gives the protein CARSLACPGNEQFF.

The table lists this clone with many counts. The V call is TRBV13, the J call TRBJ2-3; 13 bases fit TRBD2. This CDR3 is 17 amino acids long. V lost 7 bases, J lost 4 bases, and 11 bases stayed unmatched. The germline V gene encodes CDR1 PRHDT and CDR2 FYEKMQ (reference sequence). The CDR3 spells CASTGRGTSGTSDTQYF. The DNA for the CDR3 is TGTGCCAGCACCGGTAGGGGGACTAGCGGGACGTCAGATACGCAGTATTTT.

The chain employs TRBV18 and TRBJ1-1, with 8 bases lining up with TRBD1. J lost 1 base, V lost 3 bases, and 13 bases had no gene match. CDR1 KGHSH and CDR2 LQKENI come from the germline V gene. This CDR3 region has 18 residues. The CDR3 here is CASSPVAAGQGANTEAFF. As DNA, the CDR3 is TGTGCCAGCTCACCCGTGGCAGCGGGGCAGGGGGCGAACACTGAAGCTTTCTTT.

This chain's CDR3 is CASSKVVSGRENEQFF. The DNA of the CDR3 is TGTGCCAGCAGCAAAGTGGTTAGCGGGAGGGAAAATGAGCAGTTCTTC. The chain joins TRBV21-1 to TRBJ2-1; the table calls TRBD2, which could not be checked here. TRBV21-1 is a documented pseudogene. This CDR3 comprises 16 residues.

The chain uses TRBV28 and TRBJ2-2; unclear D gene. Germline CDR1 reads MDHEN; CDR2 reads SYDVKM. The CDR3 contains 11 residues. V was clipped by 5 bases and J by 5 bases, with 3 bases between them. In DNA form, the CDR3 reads TGTGCCAGCAGTCGGACCGGGGAGCTGTTTTTT. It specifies CASSRTGELFF.

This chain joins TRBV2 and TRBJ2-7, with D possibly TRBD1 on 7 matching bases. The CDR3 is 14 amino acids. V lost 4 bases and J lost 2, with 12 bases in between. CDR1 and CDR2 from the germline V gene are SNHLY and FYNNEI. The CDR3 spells CASSVDREAYEQYF. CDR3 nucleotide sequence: TGTGCCAGCAGTGTCGACAGGGAGGCCTACGAGCAGTACTTC.

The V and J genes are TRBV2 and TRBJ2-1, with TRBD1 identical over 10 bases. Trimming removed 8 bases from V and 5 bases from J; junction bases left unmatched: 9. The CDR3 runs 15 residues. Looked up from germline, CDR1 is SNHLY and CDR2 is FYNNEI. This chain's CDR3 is CASEGTGTGDNEQFF. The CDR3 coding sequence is TGTGCCAGCGAAGGAACCGGGACAGGGGACAATGAGCAGTTCTTC.

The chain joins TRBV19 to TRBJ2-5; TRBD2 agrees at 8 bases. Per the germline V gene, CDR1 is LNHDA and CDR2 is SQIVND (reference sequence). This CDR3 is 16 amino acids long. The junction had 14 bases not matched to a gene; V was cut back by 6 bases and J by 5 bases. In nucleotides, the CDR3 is TGTGCCAGTAGCCGACCTGGGGCGGGGGGAGGTGAGACCCAGTACTTC. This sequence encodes CASSRPGAGGGETQYF.

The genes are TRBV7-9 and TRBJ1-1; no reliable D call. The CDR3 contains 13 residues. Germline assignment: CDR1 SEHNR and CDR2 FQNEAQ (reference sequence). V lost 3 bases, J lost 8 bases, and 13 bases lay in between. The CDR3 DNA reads TGTGCCAGCAGCTTGCCCCGCCCCCGGGAAGCTTTCTTT. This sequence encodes CASSLPRPREAFF.

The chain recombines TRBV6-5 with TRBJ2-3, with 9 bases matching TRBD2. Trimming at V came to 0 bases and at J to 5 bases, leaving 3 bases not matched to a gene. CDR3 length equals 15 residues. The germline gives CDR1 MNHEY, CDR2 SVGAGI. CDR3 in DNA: TGTGCCAGCAGTTACTCGCGCGGGAGGGGAGATACGCAGTATTTT. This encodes CASSYSRGRGDTQYF.

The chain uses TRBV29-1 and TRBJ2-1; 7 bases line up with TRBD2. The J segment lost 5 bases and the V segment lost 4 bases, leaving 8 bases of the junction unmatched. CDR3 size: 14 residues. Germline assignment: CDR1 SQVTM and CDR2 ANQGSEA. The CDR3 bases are TGCAGCGTTGGGCCGGCTAGCGGTGACAATGAGCAGTTCTTC. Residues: CSVGPASGDNEQFF.

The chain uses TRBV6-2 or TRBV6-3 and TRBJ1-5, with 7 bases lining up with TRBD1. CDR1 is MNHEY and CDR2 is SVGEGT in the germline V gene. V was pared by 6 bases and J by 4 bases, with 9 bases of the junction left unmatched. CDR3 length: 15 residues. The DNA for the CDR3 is TGTGCCAGCAGCCCCGACAGGGAGAGGAATCAGCCCCAGCATTTT. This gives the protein CASSPDRERNQPQHF.

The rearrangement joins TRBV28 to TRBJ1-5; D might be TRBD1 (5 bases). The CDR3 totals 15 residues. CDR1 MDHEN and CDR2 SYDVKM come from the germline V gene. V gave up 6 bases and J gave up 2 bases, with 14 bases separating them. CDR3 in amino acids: CASRGGIVGNQPQHF. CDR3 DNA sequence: TGTGCCAGCAGGGGGGGAATCGTCGGCAATCAGCCCCAGCATTTT. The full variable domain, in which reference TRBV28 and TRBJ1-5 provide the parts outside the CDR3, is DVKVTQSSRYLVKRTGEKVFLECVQDMDHENMFWYRQDPGLGLRLIYFSYDVKMKEKGDIPEGYSVSREKKERFSLILESASTNQTSMYLCASRGGIVGNQPQHFGDGTRLSIL.

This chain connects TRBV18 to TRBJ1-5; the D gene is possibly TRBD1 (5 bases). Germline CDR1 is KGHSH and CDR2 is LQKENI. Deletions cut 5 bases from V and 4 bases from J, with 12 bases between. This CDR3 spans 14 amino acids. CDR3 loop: CASSYQGWNQPQHF. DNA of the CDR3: TGTGCCAGCTCATATCAGGGTTGGAATCAGCCCCAGCATTTT.

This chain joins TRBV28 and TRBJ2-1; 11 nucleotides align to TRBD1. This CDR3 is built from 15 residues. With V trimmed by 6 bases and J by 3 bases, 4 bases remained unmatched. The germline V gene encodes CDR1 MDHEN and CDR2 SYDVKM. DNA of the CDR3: TGTGCCAGCAGCTGGGGACAGGGGGTCTACAATGAGCAGTTCTTC. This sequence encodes CASSWGQGVYNEQFF.

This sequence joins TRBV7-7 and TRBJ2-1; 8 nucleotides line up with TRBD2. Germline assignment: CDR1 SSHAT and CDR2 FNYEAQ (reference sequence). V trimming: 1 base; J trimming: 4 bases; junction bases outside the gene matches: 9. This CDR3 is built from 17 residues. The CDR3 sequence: CASSLGSGKVGYNEQFF. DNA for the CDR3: TGTGCCAGCAGCTTAGGTAGCGGGAAGGTTGGGTACAATGAGCAGTTCTTC.

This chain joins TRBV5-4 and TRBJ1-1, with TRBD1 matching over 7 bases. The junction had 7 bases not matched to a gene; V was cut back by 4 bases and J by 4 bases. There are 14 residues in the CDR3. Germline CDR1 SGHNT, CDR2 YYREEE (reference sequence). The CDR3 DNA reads TGTGCCAGCAGCCAAGAGGGGGCGGGCACTGAAGCTTTCTTT. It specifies CASSQEGAGTEAFF.

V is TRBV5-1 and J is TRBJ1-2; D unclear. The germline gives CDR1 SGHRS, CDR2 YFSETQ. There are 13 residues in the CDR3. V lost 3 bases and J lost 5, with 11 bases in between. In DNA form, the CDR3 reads TGCGCCAGCAGCTATCCGGGAGATTATGGCTACACCTTC. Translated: CASSYPGDYGYTF.

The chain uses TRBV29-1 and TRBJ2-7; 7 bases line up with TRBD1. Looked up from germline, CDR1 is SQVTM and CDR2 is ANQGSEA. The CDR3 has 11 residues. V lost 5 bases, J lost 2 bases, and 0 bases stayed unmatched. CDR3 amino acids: CSVQGAYEQYF. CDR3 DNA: TGCAGCGTTCAGGGGGCCTACGAGCAGTACTTC.

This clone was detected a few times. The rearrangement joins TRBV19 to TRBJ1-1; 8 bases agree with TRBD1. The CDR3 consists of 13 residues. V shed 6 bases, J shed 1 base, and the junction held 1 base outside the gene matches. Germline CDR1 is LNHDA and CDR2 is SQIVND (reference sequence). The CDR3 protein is CASSGQGNTEAFF. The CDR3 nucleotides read TGTGCCAGTAGCGGACAGGGGAACACTGAAGCTTTCTTT.